The sequence of this T cell receptor (beta chain) was determined in a study of STAT3 mutations in large granular lymphocyte leukemia. Whole-study findings and limits: Clonal expansion was inferred from other time points because no sample existed at each clone's first appearance. At least one immunodominant TCR beta clonotype appeared in every T-cell large granular lymphocyte leukemia patient.

V lost 5 bases to trimming and J lost 4 bases, with 13 bases between them. CDR1 and CDR2 from the germline V gene are SEHNR and FQNEAQ (reference sequence). This CDR3 region has 14 residues. The protocol was immunoSEQ multiplex PCR, while the TCRdb copy is restricted to in-frame clones and leaves out a portion. The sample carries 20,000 to 30,000 clones, around 93% recorded once. As regards this clone: Antigen unknown.

The V gene is TRBV7-9, the J gene TRBJ2-3; D uncertain. The sequenced sample was peripheral blood mononuclear cells. This sequence was found in a man aged 35-49 years with T-cell large granular lymphocyte leukemia. Some clones in this sample may be carry-over from other donors' samples. The DNA of the CDR3 is TGTGCCAGCAGCGGCCGAACACACTCAGATACGCAGTATTTT. It specifies CASSGRTHSDTQYF.